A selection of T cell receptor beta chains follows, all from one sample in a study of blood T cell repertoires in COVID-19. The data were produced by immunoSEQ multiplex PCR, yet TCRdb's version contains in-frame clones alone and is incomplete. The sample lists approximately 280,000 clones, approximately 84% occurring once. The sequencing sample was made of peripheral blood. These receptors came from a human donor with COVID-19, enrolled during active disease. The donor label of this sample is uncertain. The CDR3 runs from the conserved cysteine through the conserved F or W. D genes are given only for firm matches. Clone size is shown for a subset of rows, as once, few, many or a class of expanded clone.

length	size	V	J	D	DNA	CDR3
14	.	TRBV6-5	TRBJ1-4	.	TGTGCCACCCGATACATGGGAGATAATGAAAAACTGTTTTTT	CATRYMGDNEKLFF
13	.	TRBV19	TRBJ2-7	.	TGTGCCAGTAGTCGGGGACACCCCTACGAGCAGTACTTC	CASSRGHPYEQYF
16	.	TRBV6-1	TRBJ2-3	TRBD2	TGTGCCAGCAGTGAAGCCAGCGGGAGCGGGGTGGAAACGCAGTATTTT	CASSEASGSGVETQYF
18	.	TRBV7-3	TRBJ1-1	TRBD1	TGTGCCAGCAGCTTAAGAGGGGGGACAGGCTTACTGAACACTGAAGCTTTCTTT	CASSLRGGTGLLNTEAFF
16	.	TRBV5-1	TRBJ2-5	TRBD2	TGCGCCAGCAGCGGACTAGCGGGAGGGCCTGAGGAGACCCAGTACTTC	CASSGLAGGPEETQYF
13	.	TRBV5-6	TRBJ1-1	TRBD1	TGTGCCAGCAGCTTGTGGGACAGGGGCGTAACTTTCTTT	CASSLWDRGVTFF
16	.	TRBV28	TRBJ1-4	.	TGTGCCAGCAGCTACCAGACGGGGGCAACTAATGAAAAACTGTTTTTT	CASSYQTGATNEKLFF
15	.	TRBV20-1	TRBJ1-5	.	TGCAGTGCTAGTCAATGGCAGTATAGCAATCAGCCCCAGCATTTT	CSASQWQYSNQPQHF
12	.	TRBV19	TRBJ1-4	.	TGTGCCAGTAGTCCAACTGATGAAAAACTGTTTTTT	CASSPTDEKLFF
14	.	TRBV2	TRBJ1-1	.	TGTGCCAGCAGTACGGGGGGGGCGAACACTGAAGCTTTCTTT	CASSTGGANTEAFF
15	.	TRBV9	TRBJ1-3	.	TGTGCCAGCAGCGTAGACGGGGGAAGTGGAAACACCATATATTTT	CASSVDGGSGNTIYF
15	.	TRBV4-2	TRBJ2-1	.	TGTGCCAGCAGCCTAAACCCGGGAGTTTACAATGAGCAGTTCTTC	CASSLNPGVYNEQFF
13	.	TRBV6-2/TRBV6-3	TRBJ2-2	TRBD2	TGTGCCAGCAGTCAACTAGCGGTCGGGGAGCTGTTTTTT	CASSQLAVGELFF
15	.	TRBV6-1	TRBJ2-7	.	TGTGCCAGCAGTGAGGCGGTAACAGGGTACTACGAGCAGTACTTC	CASSEAVTGYYEQYF
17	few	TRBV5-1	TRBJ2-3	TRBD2	TGCGCCAGCAGCTTGGCCGGAGCGGGGAACCGTGGGGATACGCAGTATTTT	CASSLAGAGNRGDTQYF
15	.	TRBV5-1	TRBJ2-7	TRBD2	TGCGCCAGCAGCATGGGGACTAGCGGGAGCTACGAGCAGTACTTC	CASSMGTSGSYEQYF
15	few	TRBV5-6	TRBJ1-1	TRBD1	TGTGCCAGCAGCCGGGGCGGGACAGTGAACACTGAAGCTTTCTTT	CASSRGGTVNTEAFF
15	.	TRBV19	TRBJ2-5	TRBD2	TGTGCCAGTAGCAGGACTAGCGGGAGTCGGGAGACCCAGTACTTC	CASSRTSGSRETQYF
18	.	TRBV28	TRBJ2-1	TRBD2	TGTGCCAGCAGTCCCCCTGGAGGGTGGGCGGGAGTTGGCAATGAGCAGTTCTTC	CASSPPGGWAGVGNEQFF
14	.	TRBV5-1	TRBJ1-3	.	TGCGCCAGCAGCTCGGGGGGCAGGGCGGACACCATATATTTT	CASSSGGRADTIYF
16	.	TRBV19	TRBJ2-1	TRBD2	TGTGCCAGTAGTATTCGACCTAGCGGGCAACACAATGAGCAGTTCTTC	CASSIRPSGQHNEQFF
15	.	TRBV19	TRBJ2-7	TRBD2	TGTGCCAGTAGTATCTCTAGCGGGAGCTCCTACGAGCAGTACTTC	CASSISSGSSYEQYF
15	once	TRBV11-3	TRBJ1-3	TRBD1	TGTGCCAGCAGCAGGACAGGGAACTCTGGAAACACCATATATTTT	CASSRTGNSGNTIYF
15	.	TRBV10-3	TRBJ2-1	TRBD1	TGTGCCATCAATACCGGGACAGGGAACTACAATGAGCAGTTCTTC	CAINTGTGNYNEQFF
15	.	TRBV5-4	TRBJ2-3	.	TGTGCCAGCAGCTTGGGTGGCGGGACCACAGATACGCAGTATTTT	CASSLGGGTTDTQYF